Presented here are 14 T cell receptor beta chains from one specimen sequenced in a study of post-analysis software for immune sequencing data. Each TCR beta cDNA library carried unique molecular identifiers. TCRdb re-called the PCR reads with MiXCR, one entry per CDR3 protein. The profile shows almost 700,000 distinct CDR3 sequences, about 60% of them singletons. No antigen has been identified for these receptors. Notes on the study in general: Controls showed lower frequencies than patients for several TRBV segments, and TRBV5-6, TRBV5-1 and TRBV20-1 were among these.

Sequenced material: blood. The source is a girl aged 2 to 10 with multiple sclerosis.

The CDR3 DNA follows: TGTGCCAGCAGCTTACTAGGGGCCGAGCAGTACTTC. Amino acid sequence: CASSLLGAEQYF. The V and J genes are TRBV13 and TRBJ2-7, with D possibly TRBD1 on 5 matching bases. V dropped 2 bases and J dropped 6 bases, with 8 bases sitting between them. Germline V gives CDR1 PRHDT, CDR2 FYEKMQ (reference sequence). CDR3 length: 12 amino acids. Variable domain in full (rest from reference TRBV13 and TRBJ2-7): AAGVIQSPRHLIKEKRETATLKCYPIPRHDTVYWYQQGPGQDPQFLISFYEKMQSDKGSIPDRFSAQQFSDYHSELNMSSLELGDSALYFCASSLLGAEQYFGPGTRLTVT.

There are a few counts of this clonotype. This chain joins TRBV5-1 and TRBJ2-7; TRBD2 matches 11 bases. Germline V gene sequence: CDR1 SGHRS, CDR2 YFSETQ. V shed 3 bases and J 2 bases; nucleotides not matched to a gene: 4. CDR3 length equals 15 residues. The CDR3 bases are TGCGCCAGCAGCTCGGGACTAGCGGCCCCCTACGAGCAGTACTTC. Protein: CASSSGLAAPYEQYF. Using reference TRBV5-1 and TRBJ2-7 for the parts outside the CDR3, the full variable domain is KAGVTQTPRYLIKTRGQQVTLSCSPISGHRSVSWYQQTPGQGLQFLFEYFSETQRNKGNFPGRFSGRQFSNSRSEMNVSTLELGDSALYLCASSSGLAAPYEQYFGPGTRLTVT.

The chain has TRBV7-6 and TRBJ1-2; TRBD1 might be the D (6 bases). Trimming shortened V by 3 bases and J by 0 bases, and 17 bases separated the two germline ends. Looked up from germline, CDR1 is SGHVS and CDR2 is FNYEAQ. The CDR3 totals 17 residues. The CDR3 coding sequence is TGTGCCAGCAGCTTGTTGGCAGGGGATGGAGCTAACTATGGCTACACCTTC. Encoded protein: CASSLLAGDGANYGYTF.

The table lists this clonotype with a count of one. The V and J genes are TRBV6-6 and TRBJ2-1, with a weak D call TRBD1 (5 bases). The CDR3 totals 16 residues. Trimming cost V 5 bases and J 5 bases, with 19 bases left between them. Germline V gene data show CDR1 as MNHNY and CDR2 as SVGAGI (reference sequence). CDR3: CASSPPLVGAHNEQFF. In DNA form, the CDR3 reads TGTGCCAGCAGTCCCCCATTGGTTGGGGCCCACAATGAGCAGTTCTTC.

The rearrangement links TRBV28 to TRBJ1-1; D remains unclear. Trimming removed 4 bases from V and 10 bases from J, with 7 bases in between. This CDR3 has 10 residues. The germline V gene has CDR1 MDHEN and CDR2 SYDVKM. CDR3 amino acids: CASSSELAFF. The CDR3 DNA follows: TGTGCCAGCAGTTCAGAATTAGCTTTCTTT.

The V gene is TRBV12-3 or TRBV12-4, the J gene TRBJ1-2; D ambiguous. The CDR3 has 13 amino acids. Trimming pared 4 bases from V and 5 bases from J, leaving 11 bases between. DNA for the CDR3: TGTGCCAGCAGTTGGAGGGTAGCATATGGCTACACCTTC. Translated: CASSWRVAYGYTF.

This clonotype has a single count. The chain recombines TRBV20-1 with TRBJ1-1, with D possibly matching TRBD1 (5 bases). V gave up 1 base and J gave up 6 bases, with 15 bases separating them. Per the germline V gene, CDR1 is DFQATT and CDR2 is SNEGSKA (reference sequence). The CDR3 loop spans 14 amino acids. The CDR3 is CSARGHSGHAEAFF. The CDR3 DNA follows: TGCAGTGCTAGAGGTCATTCAGGGCACGCTGAAGCTTTCTTT.

This clonotype came up a few times. V is TRBV7-9 and J is TRBJ2-1; the D gene could be TRBD1 or TRBD2 (5 bases each). V gave up 2 bases and J gave up 8 bases, with 22 bases separating them. Germline assignment: CDR1 SEHNR and CDR2 FQNEAQ (reference sequence). The CDR3 consists of 17 residues. CDR3 region: CASSLQGTPLAWDEQFF. The CDR3 DNA reads TGTGCCAGCAGCTTACAAGGGACCCCGCTGGCGTGGGATGAGCAGTTCTTC.

This sequence joins TRBV7-2 and TRBJ2-1, with a weak D call TRBD2 (6 bases). The CDR3 extends over 15 amino acids. Trimming took off 1 base at V and 7 bases at J, with 14 bases between the two ends. Germline V lookup: CDR1 SGHTA, CDR2 FQGNSA. As DNA, the CDR3 is TGTGCCAGCAGCTTAGAGGGACTGCCGGGTAATGAGCAGTTCTTC. Its translation is CASSLEGLPGNEQFF.

In its sample, this clonotype was seen a few times. The junction does not match germline at one end; this may be a read error. This chain connects TRBV5-1 to TRBJ2-7; D remains ambiguous. There are 11 residues in the CDR3. Per the germline V gene, CDR1 is SGHRS and CDR2 is YFSETQ. The CDR3 DNA reads as TGTGCTAGTTCCCCGGGTTCCGAGCAGTACTTC. This sequence encodes CASSPGSEQYF.

This chain links TRBV12-3 or TRBV12-4 with TRBJ2-7; D is undetermined. Trimming took off 5 bases at V and 6 bases at J, with 17 bases between the two ends. The CDR3 loop spans 14 amino acids. The CDR3: CASSDDTGVFEQYF. The CDR3 DNA follows: TGTGCCAGCAGTGATGACACGGGTGTCTTCGAGCAGTACTTC.

The chain is built from TRBV20-1 and TRBJ1-6, with 8 bases fitting TRBD1. The CDR3 totals 19 residues. Germline values: CDR1 DFQATT, CDR2 SNEGSKA (reference sequence). CDR3: CSSHPRVLSLGQVVSPLHF. In DNA, the CDR3 is TGCAGCTCACACCCTCGAGTGCTATCTCTGGGACAGGTGGTTTCACCCCTCCACTTT.

The chain is built from TRBV4-2 and TRBJ1-2; a possible D gene is TRBD1 (5 bases). There are 14 residues in the CDR3. Germline V lookup: CDR1 LGHNA, CDR2 YNFKEQ. The germline V and J ends were trimmed by 2 bases and 8 bases, with 15 bases remaining between them. The CDR3 loop reads CASSQRGYYGGYTF. CDR3 in DNA: TGTGCCAGCAGCCAACGGGGCTACTATGGAGGCTACACCTTC.

This clonotype was counted only a few times. The gene calls are TRBV6-1 and TRBJ2-5; TRBD2 matches at 12 bases. CDR1 and CDR2 from the germline V gene are MNHNS and SASEGT. V lost 4 bases to trimming and J lost 5 bases; unmatched junction nucleotides: 8. The CDR3 is 16 residues long. CDR3 in amino acids: CASSAGLAGYGETQYF. CDR3 bases: TGTGCCAGCAGTGCGGGACTAGCGGGCTACGGGGAGACCCAGTACTTC.